This record looks at one T cell receptor beta chain sequence and its context. CDR3 length: 8 residues. Germline CDR1 reads SQVTM; CDR2 reads ANQGSEA. V was clipped by 1 base and J by 11 bases, with 2 bases between them. These data are taken from a study of CD8 T cells in Susac syndrome. Reverse transcription of roughly 0.5 to 1 ug RNA was carried out with random hexamers. TCRdb called the immunoSEQ multiplex PCR reads again in MiXCR, with one record for every CDR3 protein. In the table there are about 180,000 distinct CDR3 sequences, 95% to 96% of which are singletons. The receptor comes from a human donor with Susac syndrome. Sequencing input: CD4+ T cells from PBMCs. The rearrangement joins TRBV29-1 to TRBJ1-1; D is unresolved. The CDR3 nucleotides are TGCAGCGTTGAAGGGGCTTTCTTT. The encoded protein is CSVEGAFF.